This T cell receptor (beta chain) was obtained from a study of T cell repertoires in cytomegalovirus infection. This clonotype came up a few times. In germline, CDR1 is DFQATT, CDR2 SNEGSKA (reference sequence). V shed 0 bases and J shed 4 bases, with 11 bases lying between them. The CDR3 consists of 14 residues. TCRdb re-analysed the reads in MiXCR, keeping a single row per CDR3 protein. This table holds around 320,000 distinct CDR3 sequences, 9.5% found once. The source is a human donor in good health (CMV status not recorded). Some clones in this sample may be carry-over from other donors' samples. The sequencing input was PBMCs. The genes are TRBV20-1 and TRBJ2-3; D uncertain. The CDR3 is CSARDPVRSDTQYF. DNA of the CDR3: TGCAGTGCTAGAGATCCGGTGAGATCAGATACGCAGTATTTT.